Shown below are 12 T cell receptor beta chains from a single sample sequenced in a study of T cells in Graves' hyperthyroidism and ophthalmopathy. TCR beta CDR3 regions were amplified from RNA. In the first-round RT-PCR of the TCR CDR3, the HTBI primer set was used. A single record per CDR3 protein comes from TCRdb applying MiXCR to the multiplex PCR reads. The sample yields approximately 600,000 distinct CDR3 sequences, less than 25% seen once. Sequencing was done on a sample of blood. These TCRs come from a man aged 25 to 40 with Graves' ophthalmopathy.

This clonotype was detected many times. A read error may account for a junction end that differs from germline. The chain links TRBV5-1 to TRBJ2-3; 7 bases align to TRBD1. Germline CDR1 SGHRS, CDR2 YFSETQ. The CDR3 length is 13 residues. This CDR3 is CASSLQGTDTQYF. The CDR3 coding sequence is TGTGCCAGCAGTTTACAGGGGACAGATACGCAGTATTTT. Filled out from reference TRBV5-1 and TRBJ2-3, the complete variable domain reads KAGVTQTPRYLIKTRGQQVTLSCSPISGHRSVSWYQQTPGQGLQFLFEYFSETQRNKGNFPGRFSGRQFSNSRSEMNVSTLELGDSALYLCASSLQGTDTQYFGPGTRLTVL.

In DNA, the CDR3 is TGTGCCAGCTCACCAGTGCAGGGACAGGAGAACACTGAAGCTTTCTTT. Translated: CASSPVQGQENTEAFF. The rearrangement uses TRBV18 and TRBJ1-1, with 8 nucleotides matching TRBD1. From germline, CDR1 is KGHSH and CDR2 LQKENI. V gave up 2 bases and J gave up 1 base; unmatched junction bases: 6. This CDR3 contains 16 residues.

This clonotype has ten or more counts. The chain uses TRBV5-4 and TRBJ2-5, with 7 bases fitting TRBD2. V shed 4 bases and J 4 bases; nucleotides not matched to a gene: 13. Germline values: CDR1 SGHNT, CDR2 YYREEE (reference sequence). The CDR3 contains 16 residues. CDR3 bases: TGTGCCAGCAGCCGGGGAGGGGCCCCAAAGGGAGAGACCCAGTACTTC. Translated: CASSRGGAPKGETQYF.

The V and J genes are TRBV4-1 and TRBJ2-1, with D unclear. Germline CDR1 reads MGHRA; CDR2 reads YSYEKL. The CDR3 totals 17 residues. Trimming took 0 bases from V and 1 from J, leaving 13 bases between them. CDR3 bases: TGCGCCAGCAGCCAAGAAAGCCTAAGGTCTTCCTACAATGAGCAGTTCTTC. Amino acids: CASSQESLRSSYNEQFF.

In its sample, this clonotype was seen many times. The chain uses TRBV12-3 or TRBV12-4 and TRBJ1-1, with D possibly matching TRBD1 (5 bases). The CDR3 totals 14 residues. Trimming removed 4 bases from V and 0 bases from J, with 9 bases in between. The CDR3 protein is CASSSREMNTEAFF. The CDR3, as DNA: TGTGCCAGCAGTTCCAGGGAGATGAACACTGAAGCTTTCTTT.

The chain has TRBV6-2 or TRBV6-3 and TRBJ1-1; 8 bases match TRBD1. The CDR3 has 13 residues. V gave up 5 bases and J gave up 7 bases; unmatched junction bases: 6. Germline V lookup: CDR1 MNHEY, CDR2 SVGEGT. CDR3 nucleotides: TGTGCCAGCAGTCGGGCAGGGGGCCATGAAGCTTTCTTT. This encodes CASSRAGGHEAFF.

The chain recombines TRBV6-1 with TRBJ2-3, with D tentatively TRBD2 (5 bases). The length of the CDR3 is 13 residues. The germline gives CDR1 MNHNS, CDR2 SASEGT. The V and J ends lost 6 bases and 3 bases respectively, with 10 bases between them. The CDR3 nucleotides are TGTGCCAGCAGCCGCCCGGGGACAGATACGCAGTATTTT. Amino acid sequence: CASSRPGTDTQYF.

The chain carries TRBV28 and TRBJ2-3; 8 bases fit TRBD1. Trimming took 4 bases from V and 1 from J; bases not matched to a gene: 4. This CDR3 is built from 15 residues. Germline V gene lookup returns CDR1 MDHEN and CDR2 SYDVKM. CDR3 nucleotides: TGTGCCAGCAGTTCCGGGGGACAGGGCACAGATACGCAGTATTTT. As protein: CASSSGGQGTDTQYF.

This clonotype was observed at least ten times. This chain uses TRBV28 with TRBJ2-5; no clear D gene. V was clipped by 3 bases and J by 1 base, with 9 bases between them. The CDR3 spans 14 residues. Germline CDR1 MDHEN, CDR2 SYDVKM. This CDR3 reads CASSLVSPQETQYF. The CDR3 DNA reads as TGTGCCAGCAGTTTGGTCTCACCCCAAGAGACCCAGTACTTC.

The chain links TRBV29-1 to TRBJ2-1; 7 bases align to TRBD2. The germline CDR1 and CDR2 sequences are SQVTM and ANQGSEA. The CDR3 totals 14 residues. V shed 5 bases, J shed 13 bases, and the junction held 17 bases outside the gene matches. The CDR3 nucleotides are TGCAGCGTTACAGCGGGAAGCCTAACCTTAAGTCAGTTCTTC. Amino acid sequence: CSVTAGSLTLSQFF.

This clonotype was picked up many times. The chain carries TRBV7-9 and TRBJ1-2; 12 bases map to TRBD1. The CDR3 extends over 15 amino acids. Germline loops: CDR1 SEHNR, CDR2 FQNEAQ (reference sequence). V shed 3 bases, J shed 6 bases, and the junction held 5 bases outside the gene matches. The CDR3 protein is CASSFSGQGADGYTF. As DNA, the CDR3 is TGTGCCAGCAGCTTTTCGGGACAGGGGGCCGATGGCTACACCTTC.

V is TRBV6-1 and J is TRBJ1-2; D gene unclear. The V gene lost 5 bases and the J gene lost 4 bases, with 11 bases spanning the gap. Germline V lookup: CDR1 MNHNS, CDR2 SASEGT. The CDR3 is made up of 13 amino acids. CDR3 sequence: CASSFDKAYGYTF. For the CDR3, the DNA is TGTGCCAGCAGTTTCGACAAGGCCTATGGCTACACCTTC.